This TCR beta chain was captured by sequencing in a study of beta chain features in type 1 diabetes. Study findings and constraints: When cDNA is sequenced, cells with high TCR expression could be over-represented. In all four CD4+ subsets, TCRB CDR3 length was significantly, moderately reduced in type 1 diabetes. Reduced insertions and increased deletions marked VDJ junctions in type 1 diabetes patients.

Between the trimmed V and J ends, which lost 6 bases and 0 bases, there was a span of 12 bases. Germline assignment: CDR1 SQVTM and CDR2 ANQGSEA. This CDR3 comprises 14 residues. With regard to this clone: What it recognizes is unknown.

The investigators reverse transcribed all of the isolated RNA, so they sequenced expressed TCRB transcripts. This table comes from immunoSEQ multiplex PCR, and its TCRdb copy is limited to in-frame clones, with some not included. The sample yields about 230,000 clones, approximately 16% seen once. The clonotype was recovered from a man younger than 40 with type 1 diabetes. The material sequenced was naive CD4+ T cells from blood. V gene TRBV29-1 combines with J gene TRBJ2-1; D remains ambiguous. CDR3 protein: CSVMGKLSYNEQFF. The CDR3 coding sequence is TGCAGCGTGATGGGGAAACTCTCCTACAATGAGCAGTTCTTC.